This T cell receptor (beta chain) was captured in a study of cytomegalovirus exposure and HLA in healthy donors. Findings and caveats of the study: Rarity characterized most TCR sequences, yet some public TCRs appeared in many donors.

A note on this clone: Antigen: not known.

CDR1 is SGHNT and CDR2 is YYREEE in the germline V gene (reference sequence). CDR3 length: 15 amino acids. Unmatched junction bases numbered 10, after V lost 4 bases and J lost 7 bases. Primers included in the PCR were 60 Vbeta and 13 Jbeta primers. TCRdb's table, derived via immunoSEQ multiplex PCR, lists solely in-frame clones and lacks some. The sample includes some 150,000 clones, less than 85% seen only once; the top ten take roughly 6.7%. This clonotype originated in a man aged 50-60 years in good health and CMV-seropositive. Sequenced input: PBMCs. V is TRBV5-4 and J is TRBJ2-1, with TRBD2 matching over 8 bases. The CDR3: CASSRRFSGKNEQFF. The DNA of the CDR3 is TGTGCCAGCAGCCGGAGGTTTAGCGGGAAGAATGAGCAGTTCTTC. Based on the CDR3 plus reference TRBV5-4 and TRBJ2-1, the full variable domain is ETGVTQSPTHLIKTRGQQVTLRCSSQSGHNTVSWYQQALGQGPQFIFQYYREEENGRGNFPPRFSGLQFPNYSSELNVNALELDDSALYLCASSRRFSGKNEQFFGPGTRLTVL.